These 15 T cell receptor beta chains originate from one sample sequenced in a study of identical twins. TCRdb reprocessed the 5' RACE reads with MiXCR, giving one entry per CDR3 protein. The sample lists 500,000 to 650,000 distinct CDR3 sequences, 7.1% seen once, with around 1.6% in the top ten. This sample was also put to use in a study of yellow fever vaccine responses in identical twins.

Sequencing was done on a sample of PBMCs. All receptors derive from a woman between 18 and 29 years old in good health.

This clonotype has at least ten counts. The rearrangement joins TRBV29-1 to TRBJ2-3; D is possibly TRBD1 (5 bases). The CDR3 spans 14 residues. Looked up from germline, CDR1 is SQVTM and CDR2 is ANQGSEA. Trimming removed 7 bases from V and 3 bases from J, with 17 bases in between. The CDR3 spells CSAVTGIGTDTQYF. The CDR3 nucleotides read TGCAGCGCCGTAACAGGAATTGGGACAGATACGCAGTATTTT.

This clonotype was picked up many times. J is TRBJ2-3 and V is TRBV10-3, with TRBD2 identical over 8 bases. The CDR3 totals 17 residues. The junction had 13 bases not matched to a gene; V was cut back by 6 bases and J by 2 bases. Germline CDR1 is ENHRY and CDR2 is SYGVKD. For the CDR3, the DNA is TGTGCCATCAGCGACACCCCACTAGCGGACTACACAGATACGCAGTATTTT. This translates into CAISDTPLADYTDTQYF.

V and J are TRBV2 and TRBJ2-2; TRBD1 or TRBD2 may be the D gene (7 bases each). In germline, CDR1 is SNHLY, CDR2 FYNNEI. The CDR3 runs 15 residues. Between the trimmed V and J ends, which lost 8 bases and 0 bases, there was a span of 13 bases. CDR3 sequence reads: CASLGGGPNTGELFF. For the CDR3, the DNA is TGTGCCAGCCTGGGAGGGGGCCCGAACACCGGGGAGCTGTTTTTT.

The sample holds many counts of this clonotype. This rearrangement joins TRBV12-3 or TRBV12-4 to TRBJ1-1; D is possibly TRBD1 (5 bases). V was clipped by 9 bases and J by 4 bases, with 18 bases between them. There are 14 residues in the CDR3. CDR3 sequence reads: CASSFTGGPTEAFF. The CDR3 DNA reads as TGTGCCAGTTCATTTACAGGAGGGCCCACTGAAGCTTTCTTT.

The gene calls are TRBV2 and TRBJ2-7; 8 bases align to TRBD1. Germline V gives CDR1 SNHLY, CDR2 FYNNEI. The length of the CDR3 is 14 residues. The V gene end was trimmed by 4 bases and the J gene end by 1 base; junction bases not matched to a gene: 3. The CDR3 DNA is TGTGCCAGCAGTGTAGGACAGGGTTCCTACGAGCAGTACGTC. This gives the protein CASSVGQGSYEQYV.

This clonotype was detected ten times or more. This chain joins TRBV9 and TRBJ1-1; D call uncertain. CDR3 length: 15 amino acids. V gave up 0 bases and J gave up 0 bases, with 9 bases separating them. Germline CDR1 is SGDLS and CDR2 is YYNGEE. CDR3: CASSVGVELNTEAFF. The CDR3 bases are TGTGCCAGCAGCGTAGGCGTCGAACTGAACACTGAAGCTTTCTTT.

This clonotype was counted many times. This rearrangement joins TRBV2 to TRBJ2-1, with 8 bases aligning to TRBD2. The germline gives CDR1 SNHLY, CDR2 FYNNEI. Trimming at V came to 5 bases and at J to 4 bases, leaving 10 bases not matched to a gene. The CDR3 extends over 16 amino acids. CDR3 DNA sequence: TGTGCCAGCAGTACAACCGGGAGGGACTCATACAATGAGCAGTTCTTC. Amino acid sequence: CASSTTGRDSYNEQFF.

CDR3: CASSFQDSYEQYV. DNA for the CDR3: TGTGCCAGCAGTTTTCAGGACTCCTACGAGCAGTACGTC. The genes are TRBV28 and TRBJ2-7, with D unclear. The CDR3 runs to 13 residues. Germline V gene sequence: CDR1 MDHEN, CDR2 SYDVKM. V dropped 3 bases and J dropped 0 bases, with 6 bases sitting between them.

The chain combines TRBV7-9 with TRBJ1-1; D may be TRBD1 (5 bases). V lost 4 bases and J 4 bases, leaving 22 bases between the germline ends. The CDR3 totals 17 residues. The germline V gene has CDR1 SEHNR and CDR2 FQNEAQ (reference sequence). CDR3 protein: CASSSFLTPAGGTEAFF. Here the CDR3 DNA reads TGTGCCAGCAGCTCCTTCCTGACGCCCGCCGGGGGCACTGAAGCTTTCTTT.

This clonotype was detected a few times. This sequence joins TRBV6-5 and TRBJ1-2; D is unresolved. The V end lost 4 bases, the J end lost 1 base, and 7 bases lay between the germline ends. The CDR3 length is 13 residues. In germline, CDR1 is MNHEY, CDR2 SVGAGI. The CDR3 DNA is TGTGCCAGCAGTTCGACCAGTAACTATGGCTACACCTTC. Protein product: CASSSTSNYGYTF.

In this sample, this clonotype turned up a few times. This chain joins TRBV6-5 and TRBJ1-4, with D possibly TRBD1 on 5 matching bases. The V end lost 2 bases, the J end lost 8 bases, and 15 bases lay between the germline ends. Germline CDR1 and CDR2: MNHEY and SVGAGI. The CDR3 totals 15 residues. DNA of the CDR3: TGTGCCAGCAGTTACAGTGGTGCGGAGGGGGAAAAACTGTTTTTT. Its protein product is CASSYSGAEGEKLFF.

This chain uses TRBV5-1 with TRBJ2-3; TRBD2 matches 7 bases. Germline CDR1 reads SGHRS; CDR2 reads YFSETQ. The CDR3 sequence is 15 residues long. V dropped 1 base and J dropped 2; count of bases not matched to a gene: 4. DNA for the CDR3: TGCGCCAGCAGCTTGATGGGGGGGGACACAGATACGCAGTATTTT. Its protein is CASSLMGGDTDTQYF. Using reference TRBV5-1 and TRBJ2-3 for the parts outside the CDR3, the full variable domain is KAGVTQTPRYLIKTRGQQVTLSCSPISGHRSVSWYQQTPGQGLQFLFEYFSETQRNKGNFPGRFSGRQFSNSRSEMNVSTLELGDSALYLCASSLMGGDTDTQYFGPGTRLTVL.

The V call is TRBV7-2, the J call TRBJ2-7; 8 bases match TRBD2. The CDR3 is 15 amino acids. CDR1 is SGHTA, CDR2 FQGNSA, per germline. Trimming cost V 5 bases and J 4 bases; bases outside gene matches: 10. CDR3 DNA sequence: TGTGCCAGCAGCCCCGCGGGAGGCCCCCCTTACGAGCAGTACTTC. It codes for CASSPAGGPPYEQYF.

This clonotype has more than one count but fewer than ten. The V and J genes are TRBV7-2 and TRBJ1-5; D is ambiguous. Germline CDR1 SGHTA, CDR2 FQGNSA. Deletions cut 3 bases from V and 5 bases from J, with 11 bases between. The CDR3 has 14 residues. CDR3: CASSFFGLDQPQHF. CDR3 in DNA: TGTGCCAGCAGCTTTTTTGGGTTGGATCAGCCCCAGCATTTT.

This clonotype has only a few counts. The gene calls are TRBV4-1 and TRBJ1-4; 7 nucleotides match TRBD1. Germline V gives CDR1 MGHRA, CDR2 YSYEKL. The CDR3 length is 15 residues. J was trimmed by 7 bases and V by 2 bases; bases with no gene match: 7. DNA for the CDR3: TGCGCCAGCAGCCAACAGCAGGGGGTTGGTGAAAAACTGTTTTTT. It translates to CASSQQQGVGEKLFF.